This is a list of T cell receptor beta chains from one sample in a study of spatial heterogeneity in lung cancer. Each CDR3 protein is one row after TCRdb ran MiXCR on the 5' RACE reads. This sample carries roughly 2,600 distinct CDR3 sequences, about 17% of them seen once, and the ten largest clones take about 15%. This specimen was normal lung tissue next to the tumor, taken at surgery. The origin of the receptors is a male donor with early-stage non-small cell lung cancer. Each CDR3 is given without its conserved first and last residue. Clone size, where shown, is once, few, many, or a class for clones that have expanded.

clone size,V gene,CDR3 protein
medium-sized,TRBV30,AWSVRWTILEQF
medium-sized,TRBV27,ASSLTYNTGELF
medium-sized,TRBV19,ASTLRASVYNEQF
.,TRBV4-1,ASSQELSGQGRLGNQPQH
medium-sized,TRBV19,ASRSAGADTQY
medium-sized,TRBV14,ASSRLAASSYNEQF
medium-sized,TRBV3-1,ASSPSLAGGQGNEQF
few,TRBV6-4,ASQAGGGDTQY
medium-sized,TRBV5-1,ASSLALRTVGQETQY
.,TRBV11-2,ASSSHSPVVSGELF
medium-sized,TRBV7-3,ASSSGGGANVLT
medium-sized,TRBV2,ASSGRDRVYTEAF
.,TRBV20-1,SARADPGLAGFQY
.,TRBV6-4,ASSDGFGGTTGELF
.,TRBV6-1,ASRLGETQY
medium-sized,TRBV6-1,ASRRDSLTGELF
large,TRBV7-9,ASSLARVAGVRVKNIQY
.,TRBV12-3/TRBV12-4,ASSLVRTGNTEAF
medium-sized,TRBV5-4,ASSRGRGENQPQH
medium-sized,TRBV6-5,ASSYLPPQAFQETQY
medium-sized,TRBV20-1,SAIDRKIAKNIQY
medium-sized,TRBV6-5,ASSYIDRGQYEQY
medium-sized,TRBV4-1,ASSPPAGLNTEAF
.,TRBV2,ASGTGVSTEAF
.,TRBV20-1,SARLLGETQY
few,TRBV30,AWSPDRDYEQY
medium-sized,TRBV11-2,ASSLDFQGTGYT